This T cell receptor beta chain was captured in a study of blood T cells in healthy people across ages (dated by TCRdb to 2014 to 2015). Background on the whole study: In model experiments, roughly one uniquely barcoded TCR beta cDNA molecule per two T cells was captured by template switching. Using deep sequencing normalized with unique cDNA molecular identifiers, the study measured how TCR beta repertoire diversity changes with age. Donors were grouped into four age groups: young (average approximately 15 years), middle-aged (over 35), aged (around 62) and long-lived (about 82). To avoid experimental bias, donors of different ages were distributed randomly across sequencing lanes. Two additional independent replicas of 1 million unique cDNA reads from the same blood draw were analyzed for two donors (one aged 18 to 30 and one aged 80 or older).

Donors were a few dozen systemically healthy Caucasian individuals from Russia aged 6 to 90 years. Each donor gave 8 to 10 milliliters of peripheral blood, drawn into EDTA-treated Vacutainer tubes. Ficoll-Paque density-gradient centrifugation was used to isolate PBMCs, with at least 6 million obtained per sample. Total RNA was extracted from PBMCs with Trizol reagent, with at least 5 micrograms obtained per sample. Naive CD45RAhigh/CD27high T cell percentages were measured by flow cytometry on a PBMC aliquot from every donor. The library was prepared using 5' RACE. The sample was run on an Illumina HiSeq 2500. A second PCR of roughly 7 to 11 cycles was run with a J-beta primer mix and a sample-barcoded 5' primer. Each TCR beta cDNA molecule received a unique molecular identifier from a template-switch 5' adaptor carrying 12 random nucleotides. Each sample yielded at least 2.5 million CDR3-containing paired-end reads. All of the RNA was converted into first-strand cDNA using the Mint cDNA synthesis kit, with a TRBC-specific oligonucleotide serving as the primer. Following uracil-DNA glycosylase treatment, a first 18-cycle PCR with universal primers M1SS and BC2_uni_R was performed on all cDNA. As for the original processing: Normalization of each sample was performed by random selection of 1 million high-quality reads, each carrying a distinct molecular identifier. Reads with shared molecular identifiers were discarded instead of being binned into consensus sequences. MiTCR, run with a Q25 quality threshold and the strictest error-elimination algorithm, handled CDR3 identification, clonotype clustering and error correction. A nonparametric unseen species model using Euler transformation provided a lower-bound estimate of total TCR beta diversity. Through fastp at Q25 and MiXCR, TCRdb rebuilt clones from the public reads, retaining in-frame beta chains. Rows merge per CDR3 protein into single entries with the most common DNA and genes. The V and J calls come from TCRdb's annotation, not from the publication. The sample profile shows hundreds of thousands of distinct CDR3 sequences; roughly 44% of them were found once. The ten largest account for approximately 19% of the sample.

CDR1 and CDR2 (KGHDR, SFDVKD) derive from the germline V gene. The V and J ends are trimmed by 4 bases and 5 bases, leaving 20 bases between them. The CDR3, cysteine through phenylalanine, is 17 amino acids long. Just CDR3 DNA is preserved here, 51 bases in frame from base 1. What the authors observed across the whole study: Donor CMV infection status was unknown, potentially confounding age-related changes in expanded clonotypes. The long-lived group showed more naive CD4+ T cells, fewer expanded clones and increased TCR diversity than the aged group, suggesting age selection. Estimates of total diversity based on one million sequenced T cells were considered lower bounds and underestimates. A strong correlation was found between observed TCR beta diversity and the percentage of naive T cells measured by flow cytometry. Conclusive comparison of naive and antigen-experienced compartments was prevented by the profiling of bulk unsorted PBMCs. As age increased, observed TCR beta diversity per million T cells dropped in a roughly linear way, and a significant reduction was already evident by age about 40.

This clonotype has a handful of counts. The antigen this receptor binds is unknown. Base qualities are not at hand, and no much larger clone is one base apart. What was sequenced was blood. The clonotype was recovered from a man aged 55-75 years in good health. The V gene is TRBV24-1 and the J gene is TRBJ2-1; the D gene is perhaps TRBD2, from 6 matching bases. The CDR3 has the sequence CATSDSEGSSVHNEQFF. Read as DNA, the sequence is TGTGCCACCAGTGACTCTGAGGGGTCTAGCGTACACAATGAGCAGTTCTTC.